This T cell receptor beta chain emerged from a study of Ad26.COV2.S vaccination and SARS-CoV-2 variants. Study context: Once, or twice with 56 days between doses, Ad26.COV2.S was given intramuscularly.

As for treatment: around 19 received Ad26.COV2.S at low or high dose, single or two shots; several received placebo; per-sample allocation not given. Specimen acquisition occurred on day 63 following the initial vaccine or placebo injection. Study-level results: Possible underestimation of total T cell responses by the TCR breadth and depth analyses was noted.

A word on this clone: Antigen specificity is unknown.

Only in-frame clones appear in the TCRdb table, and some are missing; sequencing was by immunoSEQ multiplex PCR. The sample includes some 350,000 clones, under 90% of them seen just once. Deletions cut 3 bases from V and 6 bases from J, with 14 bases between. The CDR3 has 14 residues. CDR1 is LGHDT, CDR2 YNNKEL, per germline (reference sequence). The sequence was collected from a person aged 18-60 years who received the Ad26.COV2.S COVID-19 vaccine or a placebo. The source material was peripheral blood, sampled in a trial of Ad26.COV2.S vaccine versus placebo. The chain has TRBV3-1 (or the pseudogene TRBV3-2) and TRBJ1-2, with D perhaps matching TRBD1 (5 bases). The CDR3 DNA sequence: TGTGCCAGCAGCCACCTCGGGACCTACAATGGCTACACCTTC. As protein: CASSHLGTYNGYTF.